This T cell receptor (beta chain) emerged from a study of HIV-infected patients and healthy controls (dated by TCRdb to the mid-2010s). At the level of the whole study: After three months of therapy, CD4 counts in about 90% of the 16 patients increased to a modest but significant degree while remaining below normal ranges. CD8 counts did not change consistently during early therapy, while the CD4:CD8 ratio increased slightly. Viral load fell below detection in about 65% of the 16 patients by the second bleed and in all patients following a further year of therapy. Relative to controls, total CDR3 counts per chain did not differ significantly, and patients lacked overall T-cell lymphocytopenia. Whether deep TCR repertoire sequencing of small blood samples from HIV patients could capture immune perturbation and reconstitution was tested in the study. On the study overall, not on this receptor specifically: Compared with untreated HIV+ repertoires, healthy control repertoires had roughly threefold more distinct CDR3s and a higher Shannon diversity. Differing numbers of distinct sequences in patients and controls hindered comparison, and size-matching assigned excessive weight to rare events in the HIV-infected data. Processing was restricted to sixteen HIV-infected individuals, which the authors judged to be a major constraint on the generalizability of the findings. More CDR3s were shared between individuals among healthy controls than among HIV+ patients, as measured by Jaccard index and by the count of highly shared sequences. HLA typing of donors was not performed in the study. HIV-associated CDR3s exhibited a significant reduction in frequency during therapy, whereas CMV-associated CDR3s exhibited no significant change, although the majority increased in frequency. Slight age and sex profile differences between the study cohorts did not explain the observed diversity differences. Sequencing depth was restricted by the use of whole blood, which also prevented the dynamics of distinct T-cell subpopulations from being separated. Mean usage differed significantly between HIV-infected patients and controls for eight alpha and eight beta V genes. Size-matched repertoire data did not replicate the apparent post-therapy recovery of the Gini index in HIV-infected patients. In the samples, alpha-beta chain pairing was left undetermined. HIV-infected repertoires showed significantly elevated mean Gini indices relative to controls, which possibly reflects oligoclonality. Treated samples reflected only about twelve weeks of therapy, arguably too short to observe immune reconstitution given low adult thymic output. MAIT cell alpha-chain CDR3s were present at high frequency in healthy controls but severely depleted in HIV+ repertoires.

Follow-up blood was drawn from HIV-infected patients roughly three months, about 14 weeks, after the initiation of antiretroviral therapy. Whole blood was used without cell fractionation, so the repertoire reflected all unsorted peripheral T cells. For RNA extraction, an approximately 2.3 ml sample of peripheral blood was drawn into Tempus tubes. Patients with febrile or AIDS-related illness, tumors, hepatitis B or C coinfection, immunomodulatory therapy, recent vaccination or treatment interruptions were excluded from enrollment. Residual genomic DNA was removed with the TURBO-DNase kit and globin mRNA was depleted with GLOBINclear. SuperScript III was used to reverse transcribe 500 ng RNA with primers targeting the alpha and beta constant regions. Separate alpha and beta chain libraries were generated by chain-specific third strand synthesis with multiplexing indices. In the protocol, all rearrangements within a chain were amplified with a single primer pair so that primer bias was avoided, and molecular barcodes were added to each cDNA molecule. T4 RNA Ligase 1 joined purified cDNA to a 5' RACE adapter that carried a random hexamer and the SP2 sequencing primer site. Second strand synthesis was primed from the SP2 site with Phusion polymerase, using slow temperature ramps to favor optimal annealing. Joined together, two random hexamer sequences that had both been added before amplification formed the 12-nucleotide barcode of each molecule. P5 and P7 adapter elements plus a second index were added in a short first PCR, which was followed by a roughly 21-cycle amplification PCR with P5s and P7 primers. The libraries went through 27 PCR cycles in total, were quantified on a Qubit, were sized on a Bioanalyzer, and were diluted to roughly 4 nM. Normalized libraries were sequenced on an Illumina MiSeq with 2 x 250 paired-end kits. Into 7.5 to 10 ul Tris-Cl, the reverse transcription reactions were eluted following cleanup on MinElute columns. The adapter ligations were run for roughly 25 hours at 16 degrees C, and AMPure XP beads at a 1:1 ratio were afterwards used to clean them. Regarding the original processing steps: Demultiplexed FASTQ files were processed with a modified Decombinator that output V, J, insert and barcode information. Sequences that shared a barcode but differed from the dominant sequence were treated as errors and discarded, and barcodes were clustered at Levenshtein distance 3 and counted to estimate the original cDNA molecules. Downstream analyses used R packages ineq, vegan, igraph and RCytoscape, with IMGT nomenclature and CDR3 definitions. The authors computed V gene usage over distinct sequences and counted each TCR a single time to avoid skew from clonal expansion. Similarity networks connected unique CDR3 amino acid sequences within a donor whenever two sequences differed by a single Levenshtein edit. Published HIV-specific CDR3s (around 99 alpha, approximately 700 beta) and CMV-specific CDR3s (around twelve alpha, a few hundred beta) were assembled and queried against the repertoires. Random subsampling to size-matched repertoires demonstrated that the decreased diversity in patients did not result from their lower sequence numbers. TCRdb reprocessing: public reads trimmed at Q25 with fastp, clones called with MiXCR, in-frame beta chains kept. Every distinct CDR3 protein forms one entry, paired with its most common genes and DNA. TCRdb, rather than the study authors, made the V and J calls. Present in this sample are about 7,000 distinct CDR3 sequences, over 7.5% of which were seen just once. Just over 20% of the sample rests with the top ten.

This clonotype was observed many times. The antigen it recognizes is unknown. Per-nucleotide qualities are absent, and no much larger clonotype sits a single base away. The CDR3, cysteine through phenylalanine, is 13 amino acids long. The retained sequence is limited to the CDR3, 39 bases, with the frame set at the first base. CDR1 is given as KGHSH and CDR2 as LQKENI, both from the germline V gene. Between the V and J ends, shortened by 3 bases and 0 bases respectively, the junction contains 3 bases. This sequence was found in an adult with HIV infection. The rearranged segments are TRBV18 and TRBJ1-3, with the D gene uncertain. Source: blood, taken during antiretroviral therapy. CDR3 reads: CASSPNSGNTIYF. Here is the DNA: TGTGCCAGCTCACCCAACTCTGGAAACACCATATATTTT.